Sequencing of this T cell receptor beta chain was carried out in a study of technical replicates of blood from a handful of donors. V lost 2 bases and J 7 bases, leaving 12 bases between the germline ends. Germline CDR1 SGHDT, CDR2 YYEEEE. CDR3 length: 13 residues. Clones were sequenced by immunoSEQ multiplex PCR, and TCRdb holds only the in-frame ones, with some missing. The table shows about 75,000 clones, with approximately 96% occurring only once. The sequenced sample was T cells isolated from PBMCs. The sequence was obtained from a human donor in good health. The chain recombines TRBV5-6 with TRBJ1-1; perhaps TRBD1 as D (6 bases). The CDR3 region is CASSFPQGNEAFF. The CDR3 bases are TGTGCCAGCAGCTTTCCACAGGGTAATGAAGCTTTCTTT.